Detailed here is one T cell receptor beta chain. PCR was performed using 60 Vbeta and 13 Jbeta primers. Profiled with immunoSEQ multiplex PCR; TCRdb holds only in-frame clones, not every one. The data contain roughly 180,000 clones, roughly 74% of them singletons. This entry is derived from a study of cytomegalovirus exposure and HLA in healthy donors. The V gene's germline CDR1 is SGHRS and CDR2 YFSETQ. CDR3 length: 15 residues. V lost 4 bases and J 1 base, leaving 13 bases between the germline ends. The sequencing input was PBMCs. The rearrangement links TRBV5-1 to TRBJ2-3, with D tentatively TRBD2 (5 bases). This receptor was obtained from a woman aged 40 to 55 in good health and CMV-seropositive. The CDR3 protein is CASSLIRGGTDTQYF. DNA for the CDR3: TGCGCCAGCAGCCTAATCCGGGGAGGCACAGATACGCAGTATTTT. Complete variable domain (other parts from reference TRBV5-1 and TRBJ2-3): KAGVTQTPRYLIKTRGQQVTLSCSPISGHRSVSWYQQTPGQGLQFLFEYFSETQRNKGNFPGRFSGRQFSNSRSEMNVSTLELGDSALYLCASSLIRGGTDTQYFGPGTRLTVL.